The 20 T cell receptor beta chains given below trace back to one sample, sequenced in a study of blood T cell repertoires in COVID-19. Sequencing was performed with immunoSEQ multiplex PCR; in TCRdb, only in-frame clones are kept and a portion is missing. This sample carries about 180,000 clones, more than 85% of them seen once, and the ten largest clones take around 0.63%. Material: peripheral blood. All receptors come from a man aged 55 to 70 with COVID-19, enrolled during active disease.

The V gene is TRBV30, the J gene TRBJ2-5; tentative D call: TRBD2 (5 bases). Germline CDR1 reads GTSNPN; CDR2 reads SVGIG (reference sequence). Trimming pared 1 base from V and 2 bases from J, leaving 5 bases between. There are 12 residues in the CDR3. This CDR3 reads CAWSGGQETQYF. The CDR3 DNA reads TGTGCCTGGAGTGGAGGGCAAGAGACCCAGTACTTC.

The chain joins TRBV27 to TRBJ1-5; D gene ambiguous. CDR3 size: 16 residues. V dropped 2 bases and J dropped 3 bases, with 14 bases sitting between them. Germline V gene sequence: CDR1 MNHEY, CDR2 SMNVEV (reference sequence). DNA of the CDR3: TGTGCCAGCAGTTTAAACCGGGCGAGGGTCAATCAGCCCCAGCATTTT. Its protein product is CASSLNRARVNQPQHF.

This chain links TRBV7-3 with TRBJ2-1, with a tentative D call TRBD2 (5 bases). The CDR3 runs to 13 residues. Germline CDR1 SGHTA, CDR2 FQGTGA. V shed 1 base and J shed 8 bases, with 9 bases lying between them. The CDR3 spells CASSLSPGDEQFF. CDR3 coding DNA: TGTGCCAGCAGCTTAAGCCCCGGGGATGAGCAGTTCTTC.

The chain couples TRBV4-3 to TRBJ1-6; D is perhaps TRBD1 (6 bases). The CDR3 runs 16 residues. Germline V gives CDR1 LGHNA, CDR2 YSLEER. The V and J ends lost 4 bases and 8 bases respectively, with 18 bases between them. The CDR3 region is CASSPRKDRFHSPLHF. The CDR3 bases are TGCGCCAGCAGCCCGCGAAAAGACAGGTTCCATTCACCCCTCCACTTT.

The sample holds a few counts of this clone. The chain is built from TRBV28 and TRBJ1-6; a weak D match, TRBD1 (6 bases). This CDR3 has 15 residues. Germline CDR1 and CDR2: MDHEN and SYDVKM. Trimming pared 6 bases from V and 4 bases from J, leaving 13 bases between. The CDR3 loop is CASSPGQLYNSPLHF. The CDR3 bases are TGTGCCAGCAGCCCCGGACAGTTATATAATTCACCCCTCCACTTT.

The CDR3, as DNA: TGTGCCAGCAGCTACGGCGGGAATATCGGACCCACAGATACGCAGTATTTT. This gives the protein CASSYGGNIGPTDTQYF. The V and J genes are TRBV2 and TRBJ2-3, with D possibly matching TRBD2 (6 bases). Trimming removed 6 bases at V and 2 bases at J, with 21 bases between. Germline CDR1 SNHLY, CDR2 FYNNEI. The CDR3 loop spans 17 amino acids. The full variable domain, its missing parts supplied by reference TRBV2 and TRBJ2-3, is EPEVTQTPSHQVTQMGQEVILRCVPISNHLYFYWYRQILGQKVEFLVSFYNNEISEKSEIFDDQFSVERPDGSNFTLKIRSTKLEDSAMYFCASSYGGNIGPTDTQYFGPGTRLTVL.

The CDR3: CASSLDGTGVYGYTF. As DNA, the CDR3 is TGTGCCAGCAGCTTAGACGGGACAGGGGTATATGGCTACACCTTC. The rearrangement links TRBV7-2 to TRBJ1-2; 10 bases agree with TRBD1. V dropped 1 base and J dropped 5; count of bases not matched to a gene: 4. The CDR3 runs 15 residues. Germline V gene data show CDR1 as SGHTA and CDR2 as FQGNSA. Together with reference TRBV7-2 and TRBJ1-2, the CDR3 gives the full variable domain: GAGVSQSPSNKVTEKGKDVELRCDPISGHTALYWYRQSLGQGLEFLIYFQGNSAPDKSGLPSDRFSAERTGGSVSTLTIQRTQQEDSAVYLCASSLDGTGVYGYTFGSGTRLTVV.

The chain carries TRBV11-3 and TRBJ1-1; TRBD1 agrees at 7 bases. V dropped 2 bases and J dropped 5; count of bases not matched to a gene: 2. Germline V gene data show CDR1 as SGHNT and CDR2 as YENEEA. This CDR3 has 13 residues. The CDR3 here is CASSLKQGTEAFF. The CDR3 nucleotides read TGTGCCAGCAGCTTAAAACAGGGGACTGAAGCTTTCTTT.

CDR3 sequence reads: CASSLGLQGGSPLHF. In nucleotides, the CDR3 is TGCGCCAGCAGCCTTGGGCTACAGGGTGGTTCACCCCTCCACTTT. This rearrangement joins TRBV5-1 to TRBJ1-6, with D maybe TRBD1 (6 bases). V was pared by 4 bases and J by 9 bases, with 17 bases between. Germline CDR1 is SGHRS and CDR2 is YFSETQ. The CDR3 contains 15 residues. The full variable domain, rest sourced from reference TRBV5-1 and TRBJ1-6, is KAGVTQTPRYLIKTRGQQVTLSCSPISGHRSVSWYQQTPGQGLQFLFEYFSETQRNKGNFPGRFSGRQFSNSRSEMNVSTLELGDSALYLCASSLGLQGGSPLHFGNGTRLTVT.

The chain links TRBV28 to TRBJ1-2; D call uncertain. The V gene lost 6 bases and the J gene lost 4 bases, with 9 bases spanning the gap. Germline V gene lookup returns CDR1 MDHEN and CDR2 SYDVKM. The CDR3 runs 12 residues. CDR3 coding DNA: TGTGCCAGCAGCAAACAGAGCTATGGCTACACCTTC. This translates into CASSKQSYGYTF.

The rearrangement uses TRBV24-1 and TRBJ2-1; TRBD2 is a possible D gene (5 bases). The germline V and J ends were trimmed by 1 base and 3 bases, with 12 bases remaining between them. Per germline, CDR1 KGHDR and CDR2 SFDVKD. The CDR3 has 16 residues. The CDR3 sequence is CATSDFGGIGYNEQFF. Written as DNA, the CDR3 is TGTGCCACCAGTGATTTCGGAGGCATCGGCTACAATGAGCAGTTCTTC.

This chain uses TRBV11-3 with TRBJ2-2, with D tentatively TRBD1 (5 bases). Germline CDR1 and CDR2: SGHNT and YENEEA. CDR3 length: 14 amino acids. Trimming removed 0 bases at V and 5 bases at J, with 7 bases between. CDR3 amino acids: CASSLEQATGELFF. The CDR3 bases are TGTGCCAGCAGCTTAGAACAGGCGACCGGGGAGCTGTTTTTT.

DNA for the CDR3: TGTGCCAGCAGCTTAGACCAGAGGCCCAGGACAGAATCACCCCTCCACTTT. This translates into CASSLDQRPRTESPLHF. The V call is TRBV7-8, the J call TRBJ1-6; maybe TRBD1 (6 bases). Trimming pared 1 base from V and 10 bases from J, leaving 20 bases between. The germline V gene encodes CDR1 SGHVS and CDR2 FQNEAQ. CDR3 size: 17 residues.

The J gene is TRBJ2-3, the V gene TRBV5-1; maybe TRBD2 (7 bases). The V end lost 4 bases, the J end lost 1 base, and 16 bases lay between the germline ends. Germline V gives CDR1 SGHRS, CDR2 YFSETQ. CDR3 size: 16 residues. CDR3 coding DNA: TGCGCCAGCAGCCGGGGGGCGGGGGATCGCACAGATACGCAGTATTTT. This gives the protein CASSRGAGDRTDTQYF.

The chain joins TRBV7-2 to TRBJ2-3, with TRBD2 matching 12 bases. Germline V CDR1 and CDR2: SGHTA, FQGNSA. CDR3 length equals 17 residues. V lost 5 bases, J lost 6 bases, and 12 bases stayed unmatched. CDR3 DNA: TGTGCCAGCAGCCCATCGGGACTAGCGGGCGGAGGGGATACGCAGTATTTT. It encodes CASSPSGLAGGGDTQYF.

The V call is TRBV5-4, the J call TRBJ1-1; possibly TRBD1 for D (6 bases). Trimming pared 6 bases from V and 0 bases from J, leaving 12 bases between. Germline loops: CDR1 SGHNT, CDR2 YYREEE (reference sequence). The CDR3 runs 14 residues. Written as DNA, the CDR3 is TGTGCCAGCAACAGGGACAAAGTGAACACTGAAGCTTTCTTT. It is translated as CASNRDKVNTEAFF.

The rearrangement links TRBV6-6 to TRBJ1-6, with 7 bases identical to TRBD1. Germline CDR1 and CDR2: MNHNY and SVGAGI (reference sequence). The V and J ends lost 6 bases and 5 bases, in that order; junction bases with no gene match: 7. The CDR3 is made up of 15 amino acids. The CDR3 bases are TGTGCCAGCAGCCGACAGGGAGGGGATAATTCACCCCTCCACTTT. The encoded protein is CASSRQGGDNSPLHF.

The rearrangement uses TRBV24-1 and TRBJ2-2, with a weak D call TRBD1 (6 bases). Looked up from germline, CDR1 is KGHDR and CDR2 is SFDVKD. V gave up 5 bases and J gave up 4 bases, with 10 bases separating them. The CDR3 is made up of 14 amino acids. The CDR3 region is CATSGLGATGELFF. CDR3 nucleotide sequence: TGTGCCACCAGTGGGTTGGGGGCCACCGGGGAGCTGTTTTTT.

This chain links TRBV7-2 with TRBJ2-5, with D tentatively TRBD2 (7 bases). The CDR3 has 15 amino acids. Germline V gene lookup returns CDR1 SGHTA and CDR2 FQGNSA. V was clipped by 2 bases and J by 5 bases, with 15 bases between them. The CDR3 sequence: CASSLLWEGVETQYF. Written as DNA, the CDR3 is TGTGCCAGCAGCTTACTGTGGGAGGGGGTGGAGACCCAGTACTTC.

This chain joins TRBV19 and TRBJ1-6, with D hard to call. The CDR3 contains 14 residues. V lost 3 bases, J lost 3 bases, and 6 bases lay in between. The germline V gene encodes CDR1 LNHDA and CDR2 SQIVND (reference sequence). CDR3 bases: TGTGCCAGTAGTATGAGTTACTATAATTCACCCCTCCACTTT. This encodes CASSMSYYNSPLHF.